What follows is one T cell receptor (beta chain) and its context. Its antigen is as yet unknown. Sequencing used immunoSEQ multiplex PCR; TCRdb keeps in-frame clones, though not all of them. In the table there are 2 million to 3 million clones, 80% to 95% of which are singletons. The sample comes from a study of shared clonotypes between healthy human individuals. General observations from the study: Non-shared clonotypes had lower generation probabilities than clonotypes shared by all four sorted-subset donors.

This TCR came from a man younger than 35 in good health. Some clones in this sample may be carry-over from other donors' samples. The sequencing input was naive CD4+ T cells from PBMCs. Subset defined: CD45RA+ positively selected.

CDR3 protein: CATGDFSGTGVTEAFF. The CDR3 region has the DNA TGTGCCACCGGCGACTTTTCCGGGACAGGGGTCACTGAAGCTTTCTTT. V is TRBV6-6 and J is TRBJ1-1; TRBD1 matches at 10 bases. V shed 10 bases and J 4 bases; nucleotides not matched to a gene: 15. There are 16 residues in the CDR3. The V gene's germline CDR1 is MNHNY and CDR2 SVGAGI (reference sequence).